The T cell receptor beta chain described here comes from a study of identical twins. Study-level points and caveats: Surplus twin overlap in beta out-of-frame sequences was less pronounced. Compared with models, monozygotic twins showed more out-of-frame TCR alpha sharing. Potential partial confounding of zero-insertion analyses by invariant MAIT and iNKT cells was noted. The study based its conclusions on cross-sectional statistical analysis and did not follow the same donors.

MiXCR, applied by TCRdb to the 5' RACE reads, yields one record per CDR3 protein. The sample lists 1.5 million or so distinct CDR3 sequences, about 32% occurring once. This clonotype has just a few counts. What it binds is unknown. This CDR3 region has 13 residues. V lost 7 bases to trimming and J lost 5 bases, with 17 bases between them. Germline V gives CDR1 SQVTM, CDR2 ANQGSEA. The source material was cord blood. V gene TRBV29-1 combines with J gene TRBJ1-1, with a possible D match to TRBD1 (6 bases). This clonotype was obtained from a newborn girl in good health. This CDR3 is CSAMGGRRTEAFF. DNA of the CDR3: TGCAGCGCCATGGGGGGGCGACGGACTGAAGCTTTCTTT.